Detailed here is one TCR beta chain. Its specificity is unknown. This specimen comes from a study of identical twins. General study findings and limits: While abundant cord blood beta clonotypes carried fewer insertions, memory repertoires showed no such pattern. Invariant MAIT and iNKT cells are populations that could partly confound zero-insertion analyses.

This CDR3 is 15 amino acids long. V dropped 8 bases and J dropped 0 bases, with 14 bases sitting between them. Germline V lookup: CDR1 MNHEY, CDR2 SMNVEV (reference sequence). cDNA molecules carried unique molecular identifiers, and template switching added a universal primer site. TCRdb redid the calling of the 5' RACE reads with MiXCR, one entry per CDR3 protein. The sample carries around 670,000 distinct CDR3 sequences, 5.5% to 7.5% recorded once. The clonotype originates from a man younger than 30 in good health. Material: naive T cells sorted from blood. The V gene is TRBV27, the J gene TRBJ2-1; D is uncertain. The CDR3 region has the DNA TGTGCCAGCCACGTTTTAGGAAACTCCTACAATGAGCAGTTCTTC. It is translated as CASHVLGNSYNEQFF.